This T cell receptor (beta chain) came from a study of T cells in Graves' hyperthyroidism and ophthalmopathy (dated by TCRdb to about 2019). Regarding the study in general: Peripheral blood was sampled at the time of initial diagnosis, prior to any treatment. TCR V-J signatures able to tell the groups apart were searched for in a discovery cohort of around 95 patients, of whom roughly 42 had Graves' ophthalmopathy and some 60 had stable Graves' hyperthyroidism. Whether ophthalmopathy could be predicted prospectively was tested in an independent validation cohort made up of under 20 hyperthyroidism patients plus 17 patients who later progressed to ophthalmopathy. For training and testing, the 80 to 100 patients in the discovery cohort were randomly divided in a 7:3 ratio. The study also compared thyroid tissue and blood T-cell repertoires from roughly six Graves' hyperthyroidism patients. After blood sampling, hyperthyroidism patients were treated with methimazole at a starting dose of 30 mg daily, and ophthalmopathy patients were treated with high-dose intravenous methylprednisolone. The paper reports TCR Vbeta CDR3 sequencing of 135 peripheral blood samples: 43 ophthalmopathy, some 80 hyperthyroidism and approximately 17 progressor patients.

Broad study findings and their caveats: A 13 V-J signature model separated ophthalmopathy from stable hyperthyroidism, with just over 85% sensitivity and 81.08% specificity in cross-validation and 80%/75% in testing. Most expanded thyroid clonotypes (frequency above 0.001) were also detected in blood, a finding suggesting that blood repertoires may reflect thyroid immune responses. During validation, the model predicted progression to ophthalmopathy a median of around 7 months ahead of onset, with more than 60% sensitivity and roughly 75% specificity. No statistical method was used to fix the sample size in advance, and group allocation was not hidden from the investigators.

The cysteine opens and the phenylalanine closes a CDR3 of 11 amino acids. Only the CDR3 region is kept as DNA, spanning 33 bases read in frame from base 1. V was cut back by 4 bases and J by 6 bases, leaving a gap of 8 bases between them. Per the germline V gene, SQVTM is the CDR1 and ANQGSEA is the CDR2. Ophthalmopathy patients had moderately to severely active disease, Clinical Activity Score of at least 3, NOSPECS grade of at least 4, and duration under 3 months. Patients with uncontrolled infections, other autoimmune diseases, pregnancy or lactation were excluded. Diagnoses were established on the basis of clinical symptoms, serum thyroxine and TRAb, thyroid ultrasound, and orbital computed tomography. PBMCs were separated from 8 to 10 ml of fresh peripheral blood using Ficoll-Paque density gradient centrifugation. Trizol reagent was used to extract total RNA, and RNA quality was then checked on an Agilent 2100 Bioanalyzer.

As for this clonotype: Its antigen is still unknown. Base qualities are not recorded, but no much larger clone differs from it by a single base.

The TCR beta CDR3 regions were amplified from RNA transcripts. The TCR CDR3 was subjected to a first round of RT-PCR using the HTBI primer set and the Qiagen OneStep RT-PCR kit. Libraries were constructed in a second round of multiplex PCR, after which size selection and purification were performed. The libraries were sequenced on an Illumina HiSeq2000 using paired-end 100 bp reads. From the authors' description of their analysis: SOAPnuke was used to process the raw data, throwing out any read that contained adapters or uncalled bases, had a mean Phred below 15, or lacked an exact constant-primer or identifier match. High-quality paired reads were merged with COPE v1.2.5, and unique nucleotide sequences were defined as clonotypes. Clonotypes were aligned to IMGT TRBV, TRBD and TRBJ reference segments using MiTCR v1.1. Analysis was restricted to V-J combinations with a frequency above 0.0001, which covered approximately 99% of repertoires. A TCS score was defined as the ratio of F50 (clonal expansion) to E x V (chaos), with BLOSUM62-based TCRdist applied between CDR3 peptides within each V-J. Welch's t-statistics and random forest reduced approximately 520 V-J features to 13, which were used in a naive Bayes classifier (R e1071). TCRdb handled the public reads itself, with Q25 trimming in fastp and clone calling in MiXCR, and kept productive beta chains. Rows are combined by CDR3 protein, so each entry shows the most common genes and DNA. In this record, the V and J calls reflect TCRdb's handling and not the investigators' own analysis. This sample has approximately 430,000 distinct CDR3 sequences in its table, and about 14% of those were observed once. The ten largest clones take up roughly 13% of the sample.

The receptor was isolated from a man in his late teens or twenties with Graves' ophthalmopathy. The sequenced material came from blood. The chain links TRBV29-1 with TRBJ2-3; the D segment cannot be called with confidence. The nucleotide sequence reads TGCAGCGTTGTGAGCATTGATACGCAGTATTTT. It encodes CSVVSIDTQYF.